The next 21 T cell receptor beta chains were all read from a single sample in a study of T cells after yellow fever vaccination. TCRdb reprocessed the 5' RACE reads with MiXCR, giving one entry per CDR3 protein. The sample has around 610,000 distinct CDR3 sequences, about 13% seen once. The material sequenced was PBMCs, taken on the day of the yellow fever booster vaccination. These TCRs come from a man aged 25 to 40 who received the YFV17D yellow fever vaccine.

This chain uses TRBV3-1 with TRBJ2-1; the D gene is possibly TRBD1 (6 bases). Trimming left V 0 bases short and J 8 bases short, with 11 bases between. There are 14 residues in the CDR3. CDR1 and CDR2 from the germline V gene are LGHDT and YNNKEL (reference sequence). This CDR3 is CASSQDGGLDEQFF. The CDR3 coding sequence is TGTGCCAGCAGCCAAGATGGGGGCCTTGATGAGCAGTTCTTC.

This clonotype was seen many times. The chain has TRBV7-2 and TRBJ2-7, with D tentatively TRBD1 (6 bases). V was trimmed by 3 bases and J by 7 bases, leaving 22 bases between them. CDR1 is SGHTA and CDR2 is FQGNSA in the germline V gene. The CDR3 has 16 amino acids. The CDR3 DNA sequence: TGTGCCAGCAGCTTGGAGAACAGGGTGGGGTCGCGGGAGCAGTACTTC. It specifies CASSLENRVGSREQYF.

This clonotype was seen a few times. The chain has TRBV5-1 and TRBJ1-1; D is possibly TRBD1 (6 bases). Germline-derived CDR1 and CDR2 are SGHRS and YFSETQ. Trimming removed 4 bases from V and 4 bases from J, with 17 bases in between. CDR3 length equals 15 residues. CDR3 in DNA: TGCGCCAGCAGCACCAACAGGGTAGGGATCACTGAAGCTTTCTTT. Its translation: CASSTNRVGITEAFF.

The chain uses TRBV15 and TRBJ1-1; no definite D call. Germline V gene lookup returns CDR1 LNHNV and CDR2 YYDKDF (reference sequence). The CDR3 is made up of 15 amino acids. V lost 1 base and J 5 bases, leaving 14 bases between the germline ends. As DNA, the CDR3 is TGTGCCACCAGCAGAGTCCGCGCCGACGGGACTGAAGCTTTCTTT. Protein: CATSRVRADGTEAFF.

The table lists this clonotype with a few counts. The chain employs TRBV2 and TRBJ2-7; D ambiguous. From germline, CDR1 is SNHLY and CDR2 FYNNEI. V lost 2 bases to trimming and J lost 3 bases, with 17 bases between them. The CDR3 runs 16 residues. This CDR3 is CASSEMAVAVIYEQYF. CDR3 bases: TGTGCCAGCAGTGAAATGGCAGTGGCAGTCATCTACGAGCAGTACTTC.

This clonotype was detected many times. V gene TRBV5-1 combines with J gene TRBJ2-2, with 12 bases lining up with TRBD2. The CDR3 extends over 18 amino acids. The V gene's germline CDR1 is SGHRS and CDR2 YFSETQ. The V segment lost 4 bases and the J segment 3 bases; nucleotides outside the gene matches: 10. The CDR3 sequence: CASSRTSSGRADTGELFF. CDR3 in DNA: TGCGCCAGCAGCCGCACCTCTAGCGGGAGGGCCGACACCGGGGAGCTGTTTTTT.

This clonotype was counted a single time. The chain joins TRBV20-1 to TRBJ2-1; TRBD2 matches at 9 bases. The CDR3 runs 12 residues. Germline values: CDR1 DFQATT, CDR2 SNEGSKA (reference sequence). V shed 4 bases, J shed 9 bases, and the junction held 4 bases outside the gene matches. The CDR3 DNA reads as TGCAGTGCTATCGGTAGCGGGAGTGAGCAGTTCTTC. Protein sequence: CSAIGSGSEQFF.

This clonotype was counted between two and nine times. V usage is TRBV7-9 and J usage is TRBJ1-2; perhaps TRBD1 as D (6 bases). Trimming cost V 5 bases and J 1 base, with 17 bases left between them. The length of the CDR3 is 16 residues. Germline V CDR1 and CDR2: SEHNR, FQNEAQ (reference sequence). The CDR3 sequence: CASSPQGWDLNYGYTF. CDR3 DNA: TGTGCCAGCAGCCCTCAGGGGTGGGATCTTAACTATGGCTACACCTTC.

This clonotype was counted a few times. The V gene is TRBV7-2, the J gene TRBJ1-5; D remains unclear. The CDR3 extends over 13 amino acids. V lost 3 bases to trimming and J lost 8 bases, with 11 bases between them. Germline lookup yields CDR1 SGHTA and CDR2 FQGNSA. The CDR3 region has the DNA TGTGCCAGCAGCTTTTCCCCCATGGAGCCCCAGCATTTT. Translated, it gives CASSFSPMEPQHF.

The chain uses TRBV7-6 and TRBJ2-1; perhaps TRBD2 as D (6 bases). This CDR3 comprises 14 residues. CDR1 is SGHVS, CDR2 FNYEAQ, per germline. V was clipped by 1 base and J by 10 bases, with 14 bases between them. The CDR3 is CASSLDGYGGEQFF. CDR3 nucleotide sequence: TGTGCCAGCAGCTTAGACGGGTACGGGGGAGAGCAGTTCTTC.

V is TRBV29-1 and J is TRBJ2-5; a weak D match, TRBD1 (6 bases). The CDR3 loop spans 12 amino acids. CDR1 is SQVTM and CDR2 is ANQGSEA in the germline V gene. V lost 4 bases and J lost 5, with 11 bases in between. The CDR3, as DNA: TGCAGCGTTGTGTCAGGGGCCGAGACCCAGTACTTC. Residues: CSVVSGAETQYF.

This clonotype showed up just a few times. The chain's CDR3 is CASRGGTSSLYNEQFF. The CDR3 region has the DNA TGTGCCAGCAGAGGCGGGACTTCCTCTCTATACAATGAGCAGTTCTTC. The chain joins TRBV2 to TRBJ2-1; tentatively, D is TRBD2 (6 bases). This CDR3 is built from 16 residues. Germline loops: CDR1 SNHLY, CDR2 FYNNEI. Trimming left V 6 bases short and J 4 bases short, with 19 bases between.

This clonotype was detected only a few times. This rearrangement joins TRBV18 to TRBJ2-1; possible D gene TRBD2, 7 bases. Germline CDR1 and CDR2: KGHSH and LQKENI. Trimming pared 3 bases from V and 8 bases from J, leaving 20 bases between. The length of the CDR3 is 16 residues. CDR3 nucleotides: TGTGCCAGCTCACCGCCTCGCGGGGGCATTTCGGATGAGCAGTTCTTC. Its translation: CASSPPRGGISDEQFF. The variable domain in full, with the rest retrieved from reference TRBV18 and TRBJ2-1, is NAGVMQNPRHLVRRRGQEARLRCSPMKGHSHVYWYRQLPEEGLKFMVYLQKENIIDESGMPKERFSAEFPKEGPSILRIQQVVRGDSAAYFCASSPPRGGISDEQFFGPGTRLTVL.

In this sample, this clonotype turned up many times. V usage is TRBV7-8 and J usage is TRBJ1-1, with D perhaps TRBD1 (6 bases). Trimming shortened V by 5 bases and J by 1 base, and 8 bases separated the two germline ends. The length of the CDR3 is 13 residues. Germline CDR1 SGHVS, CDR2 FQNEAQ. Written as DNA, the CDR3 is TGTGCCAGCAGCGGGGGACAGAACACTGAAGCTTTCTTT. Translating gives CASSGGQNTEAFF. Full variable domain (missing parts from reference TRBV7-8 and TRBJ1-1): GAGVSQSPRYKVAKRGQDVALRCDPISGHVSLFWYQQALGQGPEFLTYFQNEAQLDKSGLPSDRFFAERPEGSVSTLKIQRTQQEDSAVYLCASSGGQNTEAFFGQGTRLTVV.

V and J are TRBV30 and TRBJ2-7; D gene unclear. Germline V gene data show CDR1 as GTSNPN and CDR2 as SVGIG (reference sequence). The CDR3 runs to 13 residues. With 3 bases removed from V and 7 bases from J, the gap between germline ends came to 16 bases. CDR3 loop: CAWRMWAEGEQYF. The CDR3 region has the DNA TGTGCCTGGAGAATGTGGGCGGAAGGAGAGCAGTACTTC.

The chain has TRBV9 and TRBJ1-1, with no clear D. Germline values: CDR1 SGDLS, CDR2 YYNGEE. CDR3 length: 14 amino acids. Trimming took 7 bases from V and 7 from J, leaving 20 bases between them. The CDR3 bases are TGTGCCAGCGCGCCACCGGGTCTTACCGATGAAGCTTTCTTT. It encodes CASAPPGLTDEAFF. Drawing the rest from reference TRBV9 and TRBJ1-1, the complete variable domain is DSGVTQTPKHLITATGQRVTLRCSPRSGDLSVYWYQQSLDQGLQFLIQYYNGEERAKGNILERFSAQQFPDLHSELNLSSLELGDSALYFCASAPPGLTDEAFFGQGTRLTVV.

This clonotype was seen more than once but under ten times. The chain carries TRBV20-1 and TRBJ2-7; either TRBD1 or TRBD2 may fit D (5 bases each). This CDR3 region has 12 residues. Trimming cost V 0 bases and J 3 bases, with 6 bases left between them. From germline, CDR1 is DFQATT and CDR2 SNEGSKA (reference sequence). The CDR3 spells CSARERGYEQYF. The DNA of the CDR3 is TGCAGTGCTAGAGAGAGGGGCTACGAGCAGTACTTC.

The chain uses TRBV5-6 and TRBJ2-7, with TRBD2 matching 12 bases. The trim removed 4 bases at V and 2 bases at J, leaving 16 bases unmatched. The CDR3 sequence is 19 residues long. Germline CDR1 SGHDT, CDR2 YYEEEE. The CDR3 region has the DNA TGTGCCAGCAGCCTAACCCAAGGACTAGCGGGGAGAGGCCCCTACGAGCAGTACTTC. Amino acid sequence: CASSLTQGLAGRGPYEQYF.

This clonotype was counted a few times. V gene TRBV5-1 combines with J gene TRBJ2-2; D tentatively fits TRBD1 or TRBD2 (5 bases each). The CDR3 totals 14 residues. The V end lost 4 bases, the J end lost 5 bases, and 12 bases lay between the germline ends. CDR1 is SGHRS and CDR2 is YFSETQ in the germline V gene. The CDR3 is CASSIGTATGELFF. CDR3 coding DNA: TGCGCCAGCAGCATAGGGACGGCAACCGGGGAGCTGTTTTTT. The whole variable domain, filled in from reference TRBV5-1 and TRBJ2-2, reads KAGVTQTPRYLIKTRGQQVTLSCSPISGHRSVSWYQQTPGQGLQFLFEYFSETQRNKGNFPGRFSGRQFSNSRSEMNVSTLELGDSALYLCASSIGTATGELFFGEGSRLTVL.

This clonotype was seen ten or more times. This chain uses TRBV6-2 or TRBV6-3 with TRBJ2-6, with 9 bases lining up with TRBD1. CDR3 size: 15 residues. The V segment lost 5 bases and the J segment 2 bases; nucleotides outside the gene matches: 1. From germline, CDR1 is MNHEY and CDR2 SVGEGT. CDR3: CASSDRGTGANVLTF. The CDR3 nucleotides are TGTGCCAGCAGTGACAGGGGGACTGGGGCCAACGTCCTGACTTTC.

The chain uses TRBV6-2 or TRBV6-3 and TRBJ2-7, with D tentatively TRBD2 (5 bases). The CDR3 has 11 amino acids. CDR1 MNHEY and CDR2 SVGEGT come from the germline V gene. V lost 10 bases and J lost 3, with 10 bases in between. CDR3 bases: TGTGCCACCGGAGGTCTCTACGAGCAGTACTTC. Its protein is CATGGLYEQYF.